The rows below give T cell receptor beta chains drawn from one sample of a study of blood T cell repertoires in COVID-19. The repertoire was sequenced with immunoSEQ multiplex PCR; TCRdb's copy has only in-frame clones and lacks some. The profile shows some 77,000 clones, around 88% of them singletons. Sequencing used peripheral blood. Source of these receptors: a man aged 30-40 years with acute or convalescent COVID-19. Each CDR3 is given with its conserved first and last residue. Fields, in order: D gene, V gene, J gene, CDR3 protein, CDR3 DNA. The D gene is left open where the match is weak.

D: -
V: TRBV27
J: TRBJ2-5
CDR3: CASSHFQETQYF
DNA: TGTGCCAGCAGCCATTTCCAAGAGACCCAGTACTTC

D: TRBD1
V: TRBV11-1
J: TRBJ1-1
CDR3: CASSPGQGRKAFF
DNA: TGTGCCAGCAGCCCGGGACAGGGACGGAAAGCTTTCTTT

D: TRBD2
V: TRBV5-1
J: TRBJ2-1
CDR3: CASSPGSVGGIEQFF
DNA: TGCGCCAGCAGCCCAGGGTCAGTCGGGGGGATTGAGCAGTTCTTC

D: -
V: TRBV28
J: TRBJ1-2
CDR3: CASTPTGNHGYTF
DNA: TGTGCCAGCACCCCAACAGGGAATCATGGCTACACCTTC

D: TRBD2
V: TRBV29-1
J: TRBJ2-7
CDR3: CSVAGTSGSFSYEQYF
DNA: TGCAGCGTTGCCGGGACTAGCGGGAGCTTCTCCTACGAGCAGTACTTC

D: TRBD1
V: TRBV18
J: TRBJ1-5
CDR3: CASSLGQGDQPQHF
DNA: TGTGCCAGCTCACTGGGACAGGGGGATCAGCCCCAGCATTTT

D: TRBD1
V: TRBV18
J: TRBJ1-4
CDR3: CASSRQGVEKLFF
DNA: TGTGCCAGCTCACGACAGGGTGTCGAAAAACTGTTTTTT

D: TRBD1
V: TRBV5-1
J: TRBJ2-7
CDR3: CASRGPTGGPYEQYF
DNA: TGCGCCAGCAGGGGGCCCACAGGGGGGCCCTACGAGCAGTACTTC

D: -
V: TRBV7-5
J: TRBJ2-7
CDR3: CARSSRGRDYEQYF
DNA: TGTGCCAGAAGCTCCAGGGGGCGCGACTACGAGCAGTACTTC

D: TRBD2
V: TRBV4-1
J: TRBJ2-5
CDR3: CASSQEGREKETQYF
DNA: TGCGCCAGCAGCCAAGAAGGGCGGGAGAAAGAGACCCAGTACTTC